Listed below are T cell receptor beta chains from one sample, sequenced in a study of T cell responses to AZD1222 COVID-19 vaccine. Clones were sequenced by immunoSEQ multiplex PCR, and TCRdb holds only the in-frame ones, with some missing. The sample has about 120,000 clones; 92% are singletons. The material sequenced was peripheral blood, taken on day 0 of AZD1222 vaccination. The receptors were gathered from an adult in good health. The CDR3 runs from the conserved cysteine through the conserved F or W. The D gene is left open where the match is weak. Clone size appears in some rows only: once, few, many, or a class for an expanded clone.

j_call d_call v_call clone_size cdr3_nt cdr3_aa
TRBJ1-2 TRBD1 TRBV6-5 few TGTGCCAGCAGTTACTCGAGGGACAGCTATGGCTACACCTTC CASSYSRDSYGYTF
TRBJ2-7 NA TRBV29-1 NA TGCAGCGTTGTACAGGGAGGGACCTACGAGCAGTACTTC CSVVQGGTYEQYF
TRBJ1-5 TRBD1 TRBV19 few TGTGCCAGTAGTACAGGGGGTAGCAATCAGCCCCAGCATTTT CASSTGGSNQPQHF
TRBJ1-2 NA TRBV12-3/TRBV12-4 NA TGTGCCAGCAGCCTCCAGCATCGTGGCTACACCTTC CASSLQHRGYTF
TRBJ1-4 TRBD1 TRBV11-2 NA TGTGCCAGCAGCCCGGGACAGGCTAATGAAAAACTGTTTTTT CASSPGQANEKLFF
TRBJ2-7 NA TRBV27 NA TGTGCCAGCAGTTTCCGCCCGGGACGGAATTACGAGCAGTACTTC CASSFRPGRNYEQYF
TRBJ2-2 NA TRBV28 NA TGTGCCAGCACGGGGGGCACCTACACCGGGGAGCTGTTTTTT CASTGGTYTGELFF
TRBJ2-1 NA TRBV19 once TGTGCCAGTAGTATAGATTTGGCAGGAGGTACGTTCAATGAGCAGTTCTTC CASSIDLAGGTFNEQFF
TRBJ1-4 TRBD1 TRBV7-2 NA TGTGCCAGCAGCCGGGACCTCCTATCAGGGGGTGGAAAACTGTTTTTT CASSRDLLSGGGKLFF
TRBJ2-2 NA TRBV30 few TGTGCCTGGAGTGCCCTAGGAGCGAACACCGGGGAGCTGTTTTTT CAWSALGANTGELFF
TRBJ2-1 TRBD2 TRBV5-4 few TGTGCCAGCAGTCTAAAGACTAGCGGGAGGGCCACGTCCTACAATGAGCAGTTCTTC CASSLKTSGRATSYNEQFF
TRBJ2-3 TRBD1 TRBV5-1 once TGCGCCAGCAGCTTGGGGACAGGGACTCCCTCATTCGTAGATACGCAGTATTTT CASSLGTGTPSFVDTQYF
TRBJ2-7 NA TRBV27 NA TGTGCCAGCAGTTTATCGCTTTTGGGGCCTCAACCGGGACACCACGAGCAGTACTTC CASSLSLLGPQPGHHEQYF
TRBJ2-7 NA TRBV6-5 NA TGTGCCAGCGGACAATCTTCAGGCGGGGAGCAGTACTTC CASGQSSGGEQYF
TRBJ1-3 NA TRBV11-2 NA TGTGCCAGCAGCCGTGGGGGGGGCCTATCTGGAAACACCATATATTTT CASSRGGGLSGNTIYF
TRBJ1-5 TRBD1 TRBV6-2/TRBV6-3 NA TGTGCCAGCAGTCGAGACAGGGGTCCCCAGCATTTT CASSRDRGPQHF
TRBJ1-5 NA TRBV9 NA TGTGCCAGCAGCCCCGGCGGGGGACCGGCGGGCAATCAGCCCCAGCATTTT CASSPGGGPAGNQPQHF
TRBJ1-6 NA TRBV5-1 NA TGCGCCAGCAGCTTACAGGGCGAGTATAATTCACCCCTCCACTTT CASSLQGEYNSPLHF
TRBJ1-1 TRBD1 TRBV27 NA TGTGCCAGCAGTTTAGGACAGGGAGGAAACACTGAAGCTTTCTTT CASSLGQGGNTEAFF
TRBJ1-1 NA TRBV7-2 NA TGTGCCAGCAAGCTCAGGGTGGGGAACACTGAAGCTTTCTTT CASKLRVGNTEAFF
TRBJ2-1 NA TRBV24-1 NA TGTGCCACCAGTGATCCTATAGCGTCTTCGGGCAATGAGCAGTTCTTC CATSDPIASSGNEQFF
TRBJ2-1 NA TRBV2 NA TGTGCCAGCATACCCCCGGTGAGGGCCCCCTCCAATGAGCAGTTCTTC CASIPPVRAPSNEQFF
TRBJ2-5 NA TRBV11-2 NA TGTGCCAGCAGCTTACCGACAGGACACCAAGAGACCCAGTACTTC CASSLPTGHQETQYF
TRBJ1-3 NA TRBV12-3/TRBV12-4 NA TGTGCCAGCAGGGTCGACGGAAACACCATATATTTT CASRVDGNTIYF
TRBJ2-2 NA TRBV25-1 NA TGTGCCAGCAGTGAATGGACGGACGGGGAGCTGTTTTTT CASSEWTDGELFF
TRBJ2-7 NA TRBV18 NA TGTGCCAGCTCACCACCGGGAGTTAGTGGTCCCTACGAGCAGTACTTC CASSPPGVSGPYEQYF
TRBJ1-1 NA TRBV11-2 NA TGTGCCAGCAGCCGGCGGATGAGGGGGAGGAGGTACACTGAAGCTTTCTTT CASSRRMRGRRYTEAFF
TRBJ1-4 TRBD1 TRBV4-3 NA TGCGCCAGCAGCCCCGGACAGGGTACTAATGAAAAACTGTTTTTT CASSPGQGTNEKLFF
TRBJ2-1 NA TRBV6-1 NA TGTGCCAGCAGTGATTTTGCGGACAGCGAGGGGAATGAGCAGTTCTTC CASSDFADSEGNEQFF
TRBJ2-3 NA TRBV9 NA TGTGCCAGCAGCCCCTCCCCCGAGGGGCCAGATACGCAGTATTTT CASSPSPEGPDTQYF
TRBJ2-7 TRBD1 TRBV7-9 NA TGTGCCAGCAGATCCAACAGGGGGAACGAGCAGTACTTC CASRSNRGNEQYF
TRBJ1-1 TRBD1 TRBV9 NA TGTGCCAGCAGCCTGGAGGGCAGGGGGGGTGAAGCTTTCTTT CASSLEGRGGEAFF
TRBJ2-3 NA TRBV29-1 NA TGCAGCGTTGCCTTTTCGGCTGGGTCCACAGATACGCAGTATTTT CSVAFSAGSTDTQYF
TRBJ1-3 NA TRBV7-6 NA TGTGCCAGCAGCTTAGAGTGGAGCTCTGGAAACACCATATATTTT CASSLEWSSGNTIYF